These 20 T cell receptor beta chains came from one sample sequenced in a study of blood T cell repertoires in COVID-19. The protocol was immunoSEQ multiplex PCR, while the TCRdb copy is restricted to in-frame clones and leaves out a portion. Of roughly 110,000 clones listed, roughly 80% are singletons. Sequenced: peripheral blood. The receptors stem from a human donor in a cohort sampled during active COVID-19.

The chain carries TRBV7-8 and TRBJ1-2; TRBD1 agrees at 8 bases. CDR1 and CDR2 (germline): SGHVS, FQNEAQ. V lost 1 base and J lost 0; bases outside the gene matches: 7. CDR3 length equals 17 residues. The DNA of the CDR3 is TGTGCCAGCAGCTTAGGGGCCGGGACAGGCGCTAACTATGGCTACACCTTC. This sequence encodes CASSLGAGTGANYGYTF.

The chain joins TRBV7-9 to TRBJ2-3, with TRBD1 matching over 7 bases. V trimming: 4 bases; J trimming: 1 base; junction bases outside the gene matches: 2. Germline V gene sequence: CDR1 SEHNR, CDR2 FQNEAQ (reference sequence). This CDR3 comprises 14 residues. CDR3 DNA: TGTGCCAGCAGCTGGGGACAGCGCACAGATACGCAGTATTTT. Protein: CASSWGQRTDTQYF. Variable domain in full (rest from reference TRBV7-9 and TRBJ2-3): DTGVSQNPRHKITKRGQNVTFRCDPISEHNRLYWYRQTLGQGPEFLTYFQNEAQLEKSRLLSDRFSAERPKGSFSTLEIQRTEQGDSAMYLCASSWGQRTDTQYFGPGTRLTVL.

Note on this clone: The same CDR3 also results from other DNA sequences found in this sample. This chain uses TRBV19 with TRBJ1-5; 10 bases align to TRBD1. V was clipped by 6 bases and J by 0 bases; unmatched bases: 2. Germline loops: CDR1 LNHDA, CDR2 SQIVND (reference sequence). The CDR3 covers 15 residues. CDR3 coding DNA: TGTGCCAGTAGGGGACAGGGGTATAGCAATCAGCCCCAGCATTTT. Translating it yields CASRGQGYSNQPQHF.

The chain combines TRBV4-3 with TRBJ1-6; D possibly corresponds to TRBD1 (6 bases). V lost 4 bases, J lost 9 bases, and 19 bases lay in between. This CDR3 is 16 amino acids long. The germline V gene has CDR1 LGHNA and CDR2 YSLEER. CDR3 region: CASSPNAGGAGSPLHF. The DNA for the CDR3 is TGCGCCAGCAGCCCCAACGCGGGGGGCGCAGGTTCACCCCTCCACTTT.

The V gene is TRBV19, the J gene TRBJ2-1, with 9 bases that match TRBD2. The CDR3 contains 15 residues. J gave up 7 bases and V 1 base, and 5 bases lay outside the gene matches. Per the germline V gene, CDR1 is LNHDA and CDR2 is SQIVND (reference sequence). The CDR3: CASSIGGGRVNEQFF. CDR3 sequence (DNA): TGTGCCAGTAGTATAGGGGGCGGGAGGGTGAATGAGCAGTTCTTC.

The J gene is TRBJ2-7, the V gene TRBV21-1; whether TRBD2, the table's D call, matches the DNA was not checked. TRBV21-1 is described as a pseudogene. The CDR3 loop spans 13 amino acids. The CDR3 loop is CASSKRGGYEQYV. As DNA, the CDR3 is TGTGCCAGCAGCAAAAGGGGGGGGTACGAGCAGTACGTC.

This clone was observed a single time. The J gene is TRBJ2-1, the V gene TRBV9; no definite D call. Trimming took 3 bases from V and 7 from J, leaving 11 bases between them. The CDR3 is 13 residues long. Germline V gives CDR1 SGDLS, CDR2 YYNGEE. The CDR3 reads CASSAPARNEQFF. CDR3 sequence (DNA): TGTGCCAGCAGCGCTCCCGCCCGGAATGAGCAGTTCTTC.

The V call is TRBV7-8, the J call TRBJ2-7; TRBD2 matches 12 bases. The CDR3 is made up of 16 amino acids. Trimming cost V 4 bases and J 5 bases; bases outside gene matches: 9. From germline, CDR1 is SGHVS and CDR2 FQNEAQ. CDR3 sequence: CASSSPRTSGINEQYF. CDR3 nucleotides: TGTGCCAGCAGCTCACCTCGGACTAGCGGGATTAACGAGCAGTACTTC.

The CDR3 region has the DNA TGTGCCAGTAGTATAGGAACAGCCACAGATACGCAGTATTTT. Amino acids: CASSIGTATDTQYF. The genes are TRBV19 and TRBJ2-3, with unresolved D. Germline V lookup: CDR1 LNHDA, CDR2 SQIVND (reference sequence). Trimming left V 1 base short and J 2 bases short, with 7 bases between. This CDR3 contains 14 residues.

The J gene is TRBJ1-2, the V gene TRBV7-9; maybe TRBD1 (6 bases). This CDR3 contains 14 residues. The V gene lost 4 bases and the J gene lost 7 bases, with 16 bases spanning the gap. Germline lookup yields CDR1 SEHNR and CDR2 FQNEAQ (reference sequence). In DNA form, the CDR3 reads TGTGCCAGCAGCTCGGGGGGGAGGACAGCTGGCTACACCTTC. Translated, it gives CASSSGGRTAGYTF.

This clone was observed a few times. V gene TRBV2 combines with J gene TRBJ2-1, with 14 bases lining up with TRBD2. V gave up 4 bases and J gave up 10 bases; unmatched junction bases: 6. This CDR3 has 15 amino acids. The V gene's germline CDR1 is SNHLY and CDR2 FYNNEI. DNA of the CDR3: TGTGCCAGCAGTGCGGGACTAGCGGGAGTCCGGGAGCAGTTCTTC. This translates into CASSAGLAGVREQFF.

This clone showed up just once. The J gene is TRBJ2-2, the V gene TRBV30; 7 bases align to TRBD2. Trimming removed 0 bases from V and 5 bases from J; junction bases left unmatched: 6. The CDR3 sequence is 15 residues long. Germline-derived CDR1 and CDR2 are GTSNPN and SVGIG (reference sequence). CDR3: CAWSVRNSGTGELFF. As DNA, the CDR3 is TGTGCCTGGAGTGTACGTAATAGCGGGACCGGGGAGCTGTTTTTT.

The chain uses TRBV19 and TRBJ2-5; 7 bases are shared with TRBD1. Unmatched junction bases numbered 12, after V lost 6 bases and J lost 5 bases. The CDR3 runs 15 residues. Germline CDR1 and CDR2: LNHDA and SQIVND (reference sequence). The CDR3 protein is CASSIETGAVETQYF. DNA for the CDR3: TGTGCCAGTAGCATCGAAACAGGGGCGGTTGAGACCCAGTACTTC.

This clone was seen only once. J is TRBJ2-1 and V is TRBV7-2; 7 positions agree with TRBD2. Germline V CDR1 and CDR2: SGHTA, FQGNSA. V gave up 0 bases and J gave up 4 bases; unmatched junction bases: 6. This CDR3 region has 16 residues. In DNA, the CDR3 is TGTGCCAGCAGCTTAGCGGGTAGCGGGTCATACAATGAGCAGTTCTTC. It is translated as CASSLAGSGSYNEQFF.

The chain carries TRBV2 and TRBJ2-5; 10 positions match TRBD2. This CDR3 contains 17 residues. Germline lookup yields CDR1 SNHLY and CDR2 FYNNEI. The J segment lost 5 bases and the V segment lost 5 bases, leaving 14 bases of the junction unmatched. The CDR3 DNA sequence: TGTGCCAGCAGTACCTCCTTGGCTAGCGGGGGCCTGGAGACCCAGTACTTC. This translates into CASSTSLASGGLETQYF.

V gene TRBV7-8 combines with J gene TRBJ1-2, with 7 bases lining up with TRBD1. This CDR3 spans 16 amino acids. With V trimmed by 2 bases and J by 8 bases, 14 bases remained unmatched. From germline, CDR1 is SGHVS and CDR2 FQNEAQ. CDR3 residues: CASSLLGLTGSGGYTF. The CDR3 nucleotides are TGTGCCAGCAGCTTACTGGGATTGACAGGGTCAGGAGGCTACACCTTC.

This chain connects TRBV9 to TRBJ1-2; 8 nucleotides match TRBD1. J was trimmed by 0 bases and V by 4 bases; bases with no gene match: 8. CDR1 is SGDLS and CDR2 is YYNGEE in the germline V gene. The CDR3 covers 16 residues. CDR3 DNA sequence: TGTGCCAGCAGCCCCACCGTGGGACAGGCTAACTATGGCTACACCTTC. Encoded protein: CASSPTVGQANYGYTF.

Here the CDR3 reads CASGPTGTGVSPLHF. CDR3 in DNA: TGTGCCAGCGGACCGACCGGGACAGGGGTTTCACCCCTCCACTTT. This sequence joins TRBV11-2 and TRBJ1-6; 10 bases map to TRBD1. CDR1 is SGHAT and CDR2 is FQNNGV in the germline V gene. This CDR3 contains 15 residues. V shed 8 bases and J 9 bases; nucleotides not matched to a gene: 10.

The rearrangement uses TRBV28 and TRBJ2-2; tentatively, D is TRBD1 (6 bases). CDR3 length: 13 amino acids. Germline CDR1 and CDR2: MDHEN and SYDVKM. The V end lost 7 bases, the J end lost 4 bases, and 10 bases lay between the germline ends. CDR3 bases: TGTGCCAGCAATGGGGGCGGCACCGGGGAGCTGTTTTTT. Encoded protein: CASNGGGTGELFF.

The V call is TRBV20-1, the J call TRBJ2-5, with 7 bases matching TRBD2. V lost 3 bases to trimming and J lost 4 bases; unmatched junction nucleotides: 8. This CDR3 contains 14 residues. Germline lookup yields CDR1 DFQATT and CDR2 SNEGSKA (reference sequence). Here the CDR3 DNA reads TGCAGTGCTAGTCTATTAGCGGGTGGAGAGACCCAGTACTTC. This translates into CSASLLAGGETQYF.